The 30 T cell receptor beta chains reported below all come from one sample, sequenced in a study of shared clonotypes between healthy human individuals. Only in-frame clones appear in the TCRdb table, and some are missing; sequencing was by immunoSEQ multiplex PCR. The repertoire holds about 1.5 million clones, with 95% to 99% as singletons. The sequenced sample consisted of naive CD4+ T cells sorted from blood. Subset defined: CD45RA+ positively selected. All receptors derive from a man aged 25-40 years in good health.

J is TRBJ2-5 and V is TRBV7-6; 7 bases are a match to TRBD1. The CDR3 is 15 amino acids. Germline CDR1 and CDR2: SGHVS and FNYEAQ. V gave up 5 bases and J gave up 3 bases; unmatched junction bases: 9. CDR3 in DNA: TGTGCCAGCAGCCCCAGACAGGGCCGTGAAGAGACCCAGTACTTC. This translates into CASSPRQGREETQYF. Based on the CDR3 plus reference TRBV7-6 and TRBJ2-5, the full variable domain is GAGVSQSPRYKVTKRGQDVALRCDPISGHVSLYWYRQALGQGPEFLTYFNYEAQQDKSGLPNDRFSAERPEGSISTLTIQRTEQRDSAMYRCASSPRQGREETQYFGPGTRLLVL.

The chain joins TRBV5-4 to TRBJ2-7; 11 bases fit TRBD2. From germline, CDR1 is SGHNT and CDR2 YYREEE (reference sequence). This CDR3 has 14 amino acids. V was pared by 5 bases and J by 3 bases, with 4 bases of the junction left unmatched. The CDR3 region has the DNA TGTGCCAGCAGGCTAGCGGGAGGACGCTACGAGCAGTACTTC. Translation: CASRLAGGRYEQYF.

The rearrangement uses TRBV27 and TRBJ2-2, with D unresolved. This CDR3 has 13 residues. The germline V and J ends were trimmed by 3 bases and 7 bases, with 9 bases remaining between them. CDR1 and CDR2 (germline): MNHEY, SMNVEV (reference sequence). CDR3 in DNA: TGTGCCAGCAGTTTGGTGGGGTTCGGGGAGCTGTTTTTT. It encodes CASSLVGFGELFF.

The chain combines TRBV5-1 with TRBJ2-5, with D maybe TRBD1 (5 bases). The V gene's germline CDR1 is SGHRS and CDR2 YFSETQ. There are 13 residues in the CDR3. Trimming removed 7 bases at V and 2 bases at J, with 12 bases between. CDR3 sequence: CASRMDTQETQYF. DNA for the CDR3: TGCGCCAGCCGCATGGACACTCAAGAGACCCAGTACTTC.

The chain recombines TRBV6-5 with TRBJ1-1; perhaps TRBD1 as D (6 bases). Trimming left V 5 bases short and J 5 bases short, with 18 bases between. This CDR3 has 15 residues. The germline V gene has CDR1 MNHEY and CDR2 SVGAGI. The CDR3 loop is CASSHLQGLGTEAFF. In DNA form, the CDR3 reads TGTGCCAGCAGTCACCTACAGGGCTTGGGGACTGAAGCTTTCTTT.

The V gene is TRBV7-3, the J gene TRBJ1-1; D may be TRBD1 (6 bases). The CDR3 totals 13 residues. V was cut by 5 bases and J by 0 bases, with 7 bases left in between. The germline V gene encodes CDR1 SGHTA and CDR2 FQGTGA. CDR3 in amino acids: CASSRTVNTEAFF. CDR3 nucleotide sequence: TGTGCCAGCAGCAGGACAGTGAACACTGAAGCTTTCTTT.

The CDR3 sequence is CASSRTGEVTQYF. For the CDR3, the DNA is TGCGCCAGCAGCCGGACAGGGGAAGTGACCCAGTACTTC. V is TRBV4-1 and J is TRBJ2-5; 9 bases line up with TRBD1. Germline CDR1 is MGHRA and CDR2 is YSYEKL. V shed 4 bases and J 7 bases; nucleotides not matched to a gene: 4. This CDR3 comprises 13 residues.

To note about this clone: Different DNA sequences within this sample yield the same CDR3. The chain couples TRBV29-1 to TRBJ1-1; 11 bases line up with TRBD1. Germline loops: CDR1 SQVTM, CDR2 ANQGSEA. Trimming took 6 bases from V and 5 from J; bases not matched to a gene: 2. The CDR3 has 12 residues. CDR3 in DNA: TGCAGCGTCGGACAGGGGGCGACTGAAGCTTTCTTT. Residues: CSVGQGATEAFF.

The rearrangement joins TRBV5-5 to TRBJ2-7; 12 nucleotides line up with TRBD2. Trimming at V came to 4 bases and at J to 2 bases, leaving 7 bases not matched to a gene. Germline V gene data show CDR1 as SGHKS and CDR2 as YYEKEE (reference sequence). The CDR3 consists of 16 residues. The CDR3, as DNA: TGTGCCAGCAGCACACGGACTAGCGGGAAGCCCTACGAGCAGTACTTC. Translation: CASSTRTSGKPYEQYF.

The chain couples TRBV12-5 to TRBJ2-1; 8 nucleotides align to TRBD1. The CDR3 length is 15 residues. The germline V gene has CDR1 LGHNT and CDR2 FRNRAP. V gave up 3 bases and J gave up 4 bases; unmatched junction bases: 5. This chain's CDR3 is CASGFGQGTYNEQFF. The CDR3 DNA sequence: TGTGCTAGTGGTTTTGGACAGGGTACATACAATGAGCAGTTCTTC.

The chain links TRBV5-4 to TRBJ2-1; tentatively, D is TRBD1 (6 bases). Trimming took off 1 base at V and 3 bases at J, with 11 bases between the two ends. The CDR3 has 15 amino acids. Germline V gives CDR1 SGHNT, CDR2 YYREEE (reference sequence). The DNA for the CDR3 is TGTGCCAGCAGCTTGCAGGGGAAAGTCTACAATGAGCAGTTCTTC. Encoded protein: CASSLQGKVYNEQFF.

The genes are TRBV27 and TRBJ1-1; TRBD1 aligns across 10 bases. Looked up from germline, CDR1 is MNHEY and CDR2 is SMNVEV (reference sequence). With V trimmed by 5 bases and J by 5 bases, 8 bases remained unmatched. This CDR3 region has 15 residues. Here the CDR3 reads CASSPKTGGWTEAFF. The CDR3 DNA reads TGTGCCAGCAGTCCCAAGACAGGGGGCTGGACTGAAGCTTTCTTT.

The chain links TRBV2 to TRBJ1-5; perhaps TRBD1 as D (6 bases). Trimming took off 7 bases at V and 4 bases at J, with 11 bases between the two ends. Germline CDR1 SNHLY, CDR2 FYNNEI. This CDR3 is 13 amino acids long. The CDR3 spells CASTDRPNQPQHF. CDR3 nucleotides: TGTGCCAGCACAGACAGGCCAAATCAGCCCCAGCATTTT.

Regarding this clone: Other DNA sequences within the sample encode an identical CDR3. The gene calls are TRBV7-6 and TRBJ2-1, with D unclear. CDR1 SGHVS and CDR2 FNYEAQ come from the germline V gene. This CDR3 is built from 14 residues. The V gene lost 0 bases and the J gene lost 1 base, with 4 bases spanning the gap. CDR3 amino acids: CASSLAGSYNEQFF. DNA of the CDR3: TGTGCCAGCAGCTTAGCGGGATCCTACAATGAGCAGTTCTTC.

The chain has TRBV21-1 and TRBJ1-5; TRBD1 is the table's D call, not checked against the DNA. TRBV21-1 is noted as a pseudogene. The CDR3 consists of 14 residues. CDR3 protein: CASSKRGGDQPQHF. CDR3 bases: TGTGCCAGCAGCAAAAGAGGGGGAGATCAGCCCCAGCATTTT.

The CDR3 reads CASSLGVLAGVYTGELFF. The CDR3 bases are TGTGCCAGCAGCTTAGGCGTTTTAGCGGGAGTTTACACCGGGGAGCTGTTTTTT. The chain combines TRBV7-2 with TRBJ2-2, with 9 bases that match TRBD2. Germline trimming cut 1 base from V and 3 bases from J; bases unmatched to any gene: 9. Germline V gene sequence: CDR1 SGHTA, CDR2 FQGNSA. This CDR3 has 18 residues.

This clone was counted a single time. The CDR3 DNA follows: TGTGCCAGCTCACCACCGCTCAGATTAAATGGCTACACCTTC. Its translation: CASSPPLRLNGYTF. The chain couples TRBV18 to TRBJ1-2; no clear D. The germline V gene has CDR1 KGHSH and CDR2 LQKENI. This CDR3 has 14 residues. Trimming stripped 0 bases from V and 6 bases from J, with 11 bases between.

Remarks on this clone: The same CDR3 also results from other DNA sequences found in this sample. This chain connects TRBV5-1 to TRBJ1-1, with D unclear. Germline loops: CDR1 SGHRS, CDR2 YFSETQ. This CDR3 region has 12 residues. The V gene lost 0 bases and the J gene lost 2 bases, with 2 bases spanning the gap. The CDR3 DNA reads TGCGCCAGCAGCTTGGACAACACTGAAGCTTTCTTT. Residues: CASSLDNTEAFF.

The chain employs TRBV9 and TRBJ2-3, with 12 nucleotides matching TRBD2. The junction had 19 bases not matched to a gene; V was cut back by 4 bases and J by 4 bases. This CDR3 region has 20 residues. CDR1 and CDR2 (germline): SGDLS, YYNGEE. CDR3 sequence (DNA): TGTGCCAGCAGCCCCCCTGGACTAGCGGGATTAGAGGGTTTCGCAGATACGCAGTATTTT. Its protein product is CASSPPGLAGLEGFADTQYF.

The chain recombines TRBV4-1 with TRBJ2-1; D might be TRBD2 (6 bases). Per germline, CDR1 MGHRA and CDR2 YSYEKL. This CDR3 contains 17 residues. V shed 0 bases and J shed 0 bases, with 12 bases lying between them. The CDR3 coding sequence is TGCGCCAGCAGCCAAGACGCTAGCGCCAGCTCCTACAATGAGCAGTTCTTC. It yields the protein CASSQDASASSYNEQFF.

The chain joins TRBV7-3 to TRBJ2-3; D might be TRBD2 (5 bases). Trimming shortened V by 3 bases and J by 4 bases, and 8 bases separated the two germline ends. Germline CDR1 reads SGHTA; CDR2 reads FQGTGA. This CDR3 has 13 residues. The CDR3 nucleotides read TGTGCCAGCAGCTTCGGTAGCGCAGATACGCAGTATTTT. It is translated as CASSFGSADTQYF.

This clone was counted a single time. The chain is built from TRBV28 and TRBJ1-1; the match to TRBD1 covers 7 bases. CDR3 length: 15 residues. V was clipped by 6 bases and J by 0 bases; unmatched bases: 7. Germline V CDR1 and CDR2: MDHEN, SYDVKM. CDR3 amino acids: CASRPGGLVNTEAFF. For the CDR3, the DNA is TGTGCCAGCAGGCCAGGGGGGTTGGTGAACACTGAAGCTTTCTTT.

The J gene is TRBJ1-5, the V gene TRBV6-6, with 9 positions matching TRBD1. This CDR3 region has 13 residues. CDR1 MNHNY and CDR2 SVGAGI come from the germline V gene (reference sequence). The trim removed 5 bases at V and 9 bases at J, leaving 5 bases unmatched. CDR3 DNA: TGTGCCAGCAGTGAGGACAGGGGCTTGCCCCAGCATTTT. It is translated as CASSEDRGLPQHF.

The chain joins TRBV9 to TRBJ2-7, with D perhaps assigned TRBD1 or TRBD2 (5 bases each). From germline, CDR1 is SGDLS and CDR2 YYNGEE. V lost 2 bases to trimming and J lost 1 base, with 16 bases between them. CDR3 length: 16 amino acids. CDR3 residues: CASSVEPGRPSYEQYF. CDR3 sequence (DNA): TGTGCCAGCAGCGTGGAGCCGGGACGGCCTTCCTACGAGCAGTACTTC.

J is TRBJ2-7 and V is TRBV28; possible D gene TRBD1, 5 bases. Germline V gives CDR1 MDHEN, CDR2 SYDVKM. V lost 3 bases and J 5 bases, leaving 14 bases between the germline ends. The length of the CDR3 is 14 residues. The DNA of the CDR3 is TGTGCCAGCAGTTTTTCTAGGGGCCTCAACGAGCAGTACTTC. Its translation: CASSFSRGLNEQYF.

This clone was counted once. The rearrangement links TRBV19 to TRBJ1-1; tentative D call: TRBD1 (6 bases). Between the trimmed V and J ends, which lost 7 bases and 2 bases, there was a span of 14 bases. CDR1 and CDR2 from the germline V gene are LNHDA and SQIVND (reference sequence). The CDR3 is made up of 14 amino acids. The CDR3 sequence is CASMSDRYNTEAFF. In nucleotides, the CDR3 is TGTGCCAGTATGTCTGACAGGTACAACACTGAAGCTTTCTTT.

This rearrangement joins TRBV30 to TRBJ1-2, with TRBD1 matching over 7 bases. CDR3 length: 14 amino acids. V lost 5 bases to trimming and J lost 0 bases; unmatched junction nucleotides: 6. Germline values: CDR1 GTSNPN, CDR2 SVGIG (reference sequence). As DNA, the CDR3 is TGTGCCTGGTACACAGGGGCCGCTAACTATGGCTACACCTTC. It encodes CAWYTGAANYGYTF.

The chain has TRBV28 and TRBJ1-5; a weak D match, TRBD1 (5 bases). From germline, CDR1 is MDHEN and CDR2 SYDVKM. This CDR3 spans 15 amino acids. Trimming left V 4 bases short and J 1 base short, with 11 bases between. CDR3 bases: TGTGCCAGCAGTTGGGGGAGTACAAGCAATCAGCCCCAGCATTTT. Translated: CASSWGSTSNQPQHF.

This chain connects TRBV4-2 to TRBJ1-2; 10 nucleotides align to TRBD1. Germline loops: CDR1 LGHNA, CDR2 YNFKEQ. The CDR3 contains 17 residues. J was trimmed by 4 bases and V by 0 bases; bases with no gene match: 8. The CDR3 sequence is CASSQDAGTGAGYGYTF. The CDR3 region has the DNA TGTGCCAGCAGCCAAGATGCAGGGACAGGGGCCGGCTATGGCTACACCTTC.

The chain has TRBV7-9 and TRBJ2-1, with TRBD2 as a possible D gene (5 bases). This CDR3 has 13 residues. Looked up from germline, CDR1 is SEHNR and CDR2 is FQNEAQ (reference sequence). Trimming stripped 4 bases from V and 12 bases from J, with 16 bases between. The CDR3 coding sequence is TGTGCCAGCAGCTCTTACCGGGGTCCTCGGCAGTTCTTC. It codes for CASSSYRGPRQFF.